The clone carrying this T cell receptor beta chain was counted only a few times. Its antigen is as yet unknown. The entry originates in a study of identical twins. The germline CDR1 and CDR2 sequences are SEHNR and FQNEAQ (reference sequence). V shed 4 bases and J 3 bases; nucleotides not matched to a gene: 9. The CDR3 is made up of 15 amino acids. A universal primer site was added by template switching, and unique molecular identifiers were carried by the cDNA. TCRdb passed the 5' RACE reads through MiXCR, listing each CDR3 protein once. Of hundreds of thousands of distinct CDR3 sequences detected, about 9.4% appear once; the ten largest clones hold approximately 0.94%. Findings of the study overall: Abundant beta clonotypes from cord blood had fewer insertions, unlike memory repertoires, which showed none. Out-of-frame alpha sequences shared between twins exhibited an excess of low generation probability. It was cross-sectional statistical analysis, not following the same donors, that the conclusions relied on.

The data were also submitted as part of a second study, on yellow fever vaccine responses in identical twins.

The sample consisted of PBMCs. This clonotype originated in a young woman in good health. The gene calls are TRBV7-9 and TRBJ2-7, with 7 bases matching TRBD1. The CDR3 DNA reads TGTGCCAGCAGCTCCCCGGGACAGCCGCACTACGAGCAGTACTTC. Residues: CASSSPGQPHYEQYF.